This TCR beta chain was found in a study of blood T cell repertoires in COVID-19 (dated by TCRdb to 2018 to 2021). As for the study more broadly: Samples from collaborators originated in the United States, Italy and Spain and spanned both the acute and convalescent phases of COVID-19. Where available, HLA class I and class II types were taken from metadata supplied by the sample provider and were not determined by assay-based typing. Subjects who had been exposed to COVID-19, were actively infected with it, or had recovered from it provided the deeply sampled blood TCRbeta repertoires that made up the dataset. The prospective study material was composed of cDNA or gDNA derived from T cells, B-cell-depleted T cells, or PBMCs. A de-identified subject ID, COVID-19 status, age in years and sex were almost always included in the sample metadata. The samples were drawn from two sources: the first 160 participants of the ongoing ImmuneRACE study, and some 1,300 subjects contributed by 6 global collaborators. The repertoires were released in a freely available public database intended as a resource for research on the immune response to SARS-CoV-2.

Participants in the prospective study were enrolled through a virtual design, were aged about 18 to 89 years, and lived in approximately 25 United States geographic areas. In the prospective study, cohorts were assigned on the basis of participant-reported clinical history obtained from a screening survey and a study questionnaire. In the prospective study, mobile phlebotomists collected whole blood, serum and a nasopharyngeal or oropharyngeal swab from each participant. Prospective study participants could optionally give additional blood draws and questionnaires over an approximately 2-month period. Before DNA extraction, prospective study blood samples were shipped either frozen or at room temperature. Overall study outcomes, separate from this receptor: The quantity of clinical and demographic metadata differed by source and by participant and was supplied without curation.

About this clone: Its antigen is currently not known. Base-call qualities are not available, and no considerably larger clone is one nucleotide away.

Trimming takes 8 bases from V and 7 bases from J, and the germline ends sit 23 bases apart. CDR3 length: 15 amino acids, cysteine to phenylalanine. Only CDR3 DNA remains: 45 bases, in frame from the first base. In the germline V gene, CDR1 corresponds to MNHEY and CDR2 to SVGAGI. The immunoSEQ Assay, a bias-controlled multiplex PCR, was used to amplify TCRbeta CDR3 regions from genomic DNA. Per the source publication's procedure: The number of nucleated cells in each sample was estimated by amplification of reference gene primers within the assay. To quantify the absolute abundance of each unique TCRbeta CDR3 rearrangement, sequence reads were collapsed and filtered. Productive Simpson clonality was computed per sample as the square root of Simpson's diversity index over productive rearrangements. TCRdb re-hosts the immuneACCESS table, in-frame sequences only. Its copies lack some clones; in the studies checked, an unresolved V gene accounts for under half of them, and the cause for the rest is not known. The V and J calls and clone size come from that table; D and trimming were worked out from the DNA. The sample records 200,000 to 300,000 clones, almost 85% of which are singletons. The ten largest make up over 7.5% of the sample.

The chain uses TRBV6-5 and TRBJ1-2; the D region possibly corresponds to TRBD1 (6 bases align). This sequence was found in a woman in her forties or fifties with acute COVID-19. Material: PBMCs or T cells enriched from blood (not recorded which). The CDR3 reads CASRLQGFTGGGYTF. The sequenced DNA: TGTGCCAGCCGACTACAGGGATTCACAGGAGGTGGCTACACCTTC.